These T cell receptor beta chains were read from a single sample in a study of blood T cell repertoires in COVID-19. TCRdb's copy holds only in-frame clones and misses some; the assay was immunoSEQ multiplex PCR. Of about 170,000 clones listed, 83% are singletons. The sample comprised peripheral blood. Every receptor here comes from a woman at least 80 years old with acute or convalescent COVID-19. Each CDR3 is given with its conserved first and last residue. D genes are given only for firm matches. The size of a clone is reported for some rows only, either as once, few or many, or as a class for expanded clones.

D,J,V,size,DNA,CDR3
NA,TRBJ2-1,TRBV6-5,NA,TGTGCCAGCAGTTCGGCGGGTAGCTCCTACAATGAGCAGTTCTTC,CASSSAGSSYNEQFF
TRBD1,TRBJ2-3,TRBV5-1,NA,TGCGCCAGCAGCTTGGGGACAGGCGCTAGCACAGATACGCAGTATTTT,CASSLGTGASTDTQYF
TRBD2,TRBJ2-3,TRBV7-8,NA,TGTGCCAGCAGCCCTCGGGAGGGATCCACAGATACGCAGTATTTT,CASSPREGSTDTQYF
TRBD1,TRBJ1-2,TRBV12-5,NA,TGTGCTAGTGTTCCGACAGGGGGAGACTATGGCTACACCTTC,CASVPTGGDYGYTF
TRBD1,TRBJ2-7,TRBV6-5,NA,TGTGCCAGCAGGGCCGGGACAGGGACGTCCTACGAGCAGTACTTC,CASRAGTGTSYEQYF
NA,TRBJ1-6,TRBV5-6,NA,TGTGCCAGCAGCTTGGTTGGACAATATAATTCACCCCTCCACTTT,CASSLVGQYNSPLHF
TRBD1,TRBJ2-3,TRBV9,NA,TGTGCCAGCAGCGCTCGACAGGGGGGCACAGATACGCAGTATTTT,CASSARQGGTDTQYF
TRBD1,TRBJ1-2,TRBV2,NA,TGTGCCAGCAGTTTCGGTGGGACAGGGGGCACCGGCTACACCTTC,CASSFGGTGGTGYTF
TRBD1,TRBJ2-7,TRBV10-2,NA,TGCGCCAGCAGTGATCCCGGGACAGGGAACGAGCAGTACTTC,CASSDPGTGNEQYF
TRBD2,TRBJ2-3,TRBV2,few,TGTGCCAGCAGTCCCGGGGGGGCCGGCACAGATACGCAGTATTTT,CASSPGGAGTDTQYF
TRBD1,TRBJ2-1,TRBV7-2,once,TGTGCCAGCAGCTTAGCCCCCGGGACAGGGATAAATGAGCAGTTCTTC,CASSLAPGTGINEQFF
NA,TRBJ2-3,TRBV4-1,NA,TGCGCCAGCAGACAATCTCTCGACAGGTTAACGCAGTATTTT,CASRQSLDRLTQYF
NA,TRBJ1-2,TRBV29-1,NA,TGCAGCGTTGCAGCATTCTGGCAGGCACTCCTGGACTATGGCTACACCTTC,CSVAAFWQALLDYGYTF
TRBD1,TRBJ2-1,TRBV24-1,NA,TGTGCCACCGAGGGGGCGACCCCTAATGAGCAGTTCTTC,CATEGATPNEQFF
NA,TRBJ1-2,TRBV30,NA,TGTGCCTGGAGTGTACTGGGAGGAGCGTTCTATGGCTACACCTTC,CAWSVLGGAFYGYTF
TRBD1,TRBJ1-1,TRBV2,NA,TGTGCCAGCAGTCCGGGACAGCTATTTGAAGCTTTCTTT,CASSPGQLFEAFF
NA,TRBJ2-5,TRBV5-1,once,TGCGCCAGCAGCTCGTCCGGGGGGCCTCAAGAGACCCAGTACTTC,CASSSSGGPQETQYF
TRBD1,TRBJ2-7,TRBV10-3,NA,TGTGCCATCAGCAAGACAGGGAGTCCCGAGCAGTACTTC,CAISKTGSPEQYF
TRBD1,TRBJ1-1,TRBV7-9,NA,TGTGCCAGCGAAAGGACAGGGTTGAACACTGAAGCTTTCTTT,CASERTGLNTEAFF
TRBD1,TRBJ2-3,TRBV5-3,NA,TGTGCCAGAAGCCAAGGGGACAGGGCAAAACATAGCACAGATACGCAGTATTTT,CARSQGDRAKHSTDTQYF
NA,TRBJ1-5,TRBV7-5,NA,TGTGCCAGAAGCTTTCGGGGACTGGGCAATCAGCCCCAGCATTTT,CARSFRGLGNQPQHF
TRBD1,TRBJ1-3,TRBV27,NA,TGTGCCAGCAGCTCGACAGGGGGGGCATTGGGAAACACCATATATTTT,CASSSTGGALGNTIYF
TRBD2,TRBJ2-1,TRBV2,NA,TGTGCCAGCAGTGGATTTATAGCGGGAGGCACCGATGAGCAGTTCTTC,CASSGFIAGGTDEQFF
TRBD1,TRBJ2-2,TRBV30,medium-sized,TGTGCCTGGCGGACAGGGAACACCGGGGAGCTGTTTTTT,CAWRTGNTGELFF
TRBD1,TRBJ1-5,TRBV6-2/TRBV6-3,NA,TGTGCCAGCAGTCATGCGGACAGGGACTTATCTAGCAATCAGCCCCAGCATTTT,CASSHADRDLSSNQPQHF
NA,TRBJ1-5,TRBV6-1,NA,TGTGCCAGCAGTGAAGGATGGGGGCGAAACAATCAGCCCCAGCATTTT,CASSEGWGRNNQPQHF
NA,TRBJ1-1,TRBV7-2,NA,TGTGCCAGCAGCCCCCGGCGGGGGCAGAGTACTGAAGCTTTCTTT,CASSPRRGQSTEAFF
TRBD1,TRBJ2-7,TRBV5-4,once,TGTGCCAGCAGCTTGGGGGACAGGGGACGGATCGAGCAGTACTTC,CASSLGDRGRIEQYF
NA,TRBJ2-1,TRBV5-8,once,TGTGCCAGCAGCTTAGGGGTGCTGAGCTCCTACAATGAGCAGTTCTTC,CASSLGVLSSYNEQFF
TRBD1,TRBJ1-2,TRBV29-1,NA,TGCAGCGCAGCGGGACAGGGCTATGGCTACACCTTC,CSAAGQGYGYTF
NA,TRBJ2-1,TRBV7-2,NA,TGTGCCAGCAGCTTTAGGCTAGCGAGGGACAATGAGCAGTTCTTC,CASSFRLARDNEQFF
NA,TRBJ1-5,TRBV21-1,few,TGTGCCAGCAGCACCTTTACCCCAAGGGGGACAGGGAAAATGTACCAGCCCCAGCATTTT,CASSTFTPRGTGKMYQPQHF
TRBD1,TRBJ2-3,TRBV20-1,NA,TGCAGTGCTAGTAGGGGACAGGGGGCAATAGATACGCAGTATTTT,CSASRGQGAIDTQYF
NA,TRBJ1-6,TRBV9,NA,TGTGCCAGCAGCGTAGATGGCGGCAATTCACCCCTCCACTTT,CASSVDGGNSPLHF
TRBD1,TRBJ1-1,TRBV6-5,NA,TGTGCCAGCAGCCGGGACAGGCTTTTTGCGGAAGCTTTCTTT,CASSRDRLFAEAFF
TRBD2,TRBJ2-2,TRBV6-6,NA,TGTGCCAGCAGTCACGGACTAGCGGGAGGGCCTGACACCGGGGAGCTGTTTTTT,CASSHGLAGGPDTGELFF
NA,TRBJ1-4,TRBV29-1,NA,TGCAGCGTCGCCATACAGGGTGCAACTAATGAAAAACTGTTTTTT,CSVAIQGATNEKLFF
NA,TRBJ2-1,TRBV9,once,TGTGCCAGCAGCGTAGCTACCGATGAGCAGTTCTTC,CASSVATDEQFF
NA,TRBJ2-7,TRBV11-2,NA,TGTGCCAGCAGCTCCACAGGGAGGGTGAAGCAGTACTTC,CASSSTGRVKQYF
NA,TRBJ2-1,TRBV9,NA,TGTGCCAGCAGCGCCGGGACATACAATGAGCAGTTCTTC,CASSAGTYNEQFF
NA,TRBJ1-1,TRBV5-1,NA,TGCGCCAGCAGTCCGACGGGGGACACTGAAGCTTTCTTT,CASSPTGDTEAFF
TRBD1,TRBJ2-7,TRBV5-1,NA,TGCGCCAGCAGCTCCCCGGGACAGGGTAACAAGCAGTACTTC,CASSSPGQGNKQYF
TRBD2,TRBJ2-1,TRBV9,NA,TGTGCCAGCAGCCCCAGGGCTAGCGGGGGGCGCGAGCAGTTCTTC,CASSPRASGGREQFF
NA,TRBJ1-6,TRBV19,NA,TGTGCCAGTAGTACCTACGGGTCACCCCTCCACTTT,CASSTYGSPLHF
NA,TRBJ2-1,TRBV3-1/TRBV3-2,NA,TGTGCCGGCAGCCAGACCGGGATCTACAATGAGCAGTTCTTC,CAGSQTGIYNEQFF
NA,TRBJ1-1,TRBV5-1,NA,TGCGCCAGCAGCTTGGCCGGAGGGATGAACACTGAAGCTTTCTTT,CASSLAGGMNTEAFF
NA,TRBJ2-2,TRBV5-1,NA,TGCGCCAGCAGCGGCGGGGAGAACACCGGGGAGCTGTTTTTT,CASSGGENTGELFF
TRBD1,TRBJ1-6,TRBV12-3/TRBV12-4,few,TGTGCCAGCAGCTACAGGGGGCTTTCACCCCTCCACTTT,CASSYRGLSPLHF